The 7 T cell receptor beta chains below were found in one sample sequenced in a study of T cells of healthy individuals. One entry per CDR3 protein, called by TCRdb with MiXCR from the 5' RACE reads. The sample shows more than 60,000 distinct CDR3 sequences, 15% to 20% of them seen only once. The receptors were gathered from a human donor in good health.

V usage is TRBV7-3 and J usage is TRBJ2-7; D ambiguous. The CDR3 has 12 amino acids. From germline, CDR1 is SGHTA and CDR2 FQGTGA. Trimming shortened V by 1 base and J by 6 bases, and 7 bases separated the two germline ends. The CDR3 sequence: CASSLRLLEQYF. In nucleotides, the CDR3 is TGTGCCAGCAGCTTAAGACTCCTCGAGCAGTACTTC.

This chain connects TRBV14 to TRBJ1-1; unclear D gene. The V gene lost 1 base and the J gene lost 3 bases, with 9 bases spanning the gap. There are 14 residues in the CDR3. The germline V gene encodes CDR1 SGHDN and CDR2 FVKESK. CDR3 bases: TGTGCCAGCAGCCAAGTTGTTAGCTACACTGAAGCTTTCTTT. It yields the protein CASSQVVSYTEAFF.

This clonotype has at least ten counts. The chain's CDR3 is CASSEYTTTGELFF. CDR3 coding DNA: TGTGCCAGCAGTGAATATACGACTACCGGGGAGCTGTTTTTT. The chain combines TRBV25-1 with TRBJ2-2; D ambiguous. Between the trimmed V and J ends, which lost 0 bases and 5 bases, there was a span of 7 bases. The CDR3 contains 14 residues. The germline gives CDR1 MGHDK, CDR2 SYGVNS. The whole variable domain, remainder taken from reference TRBV25-1 and TRBJ2-2, is EADIYQTPRYLVIGTGKKITLECSQTMGHDKMYWYQQDPGMELHLIHYSYGVNSTEKGDLSSESTVSRIRTEHFPLTLESARPSHTSQYLCASSEYTTTGELFFGEGSRLTVL.

This clonotype came up many times. The chain joins TRBV11-2 to TRBJ2-1, with 11 nucleotides matching TRBD2. The CDR3 runs 17 residues. V trimming: 5 bases; J trimming: 9 bases; junction bases outside the gene matches: 15. Germline lookup yields CDR1 SGHAT and CDR2 FQNNGV. This CDR3 is CASSPRLAGWTVVEQFF. In DNA, the CDR3 is TGTGCCAGCAGCCCAAGACTAGCGGGGTGGACGGTTGTTGAGCAGTTCTTC.

This clonotype has a single count. The chain carries TRBV6-1 and TRBJ2-7; perhaps D is TRBD1 or TRBD2 (6 bases each). V was cut by 3 bases and J by 4 bases, with 13 bases left in between. The CDR3 is 14 residues long. Looked up from germline, CDR1 is MNHNS and CDR2 is SASEGT. CDR3: CASSERGAGYEQYF. As DNA, the CDR3 is TGTGCCAGCAGTGAGAGGGGGGCAGGTTACGAGCAGTACTTC.

This clonotype came up a few times. The gene calls are TRBV2 and TRBJ1-3, with D uncertain. CDR3 length: 14 residues. Trimming stripped 4 bases from V and 2 bases from J, with 9 bases between. Germline lookup yields CDR1 SNHLY and CDR2 FYNNEI. CDR3 in DNA: TGTGCCAGCAGTGTTTCGGGGACTGGAAACACCATATATTTT. It is translated as CASSVSGTGNTIYF. Combining the CDR3 with reference TRBV2 and TRBJ1-3 gives the whole variable domain EPEVTQTPSHQVTQMGQEVILRCVPISNHLYFYWYRQILGQKVEFLVSFYNNEISEKSEIFDDQFSVERPDGSNFTLKIRSTKLEDSAMYFCASSVSGTGNTIYFGEGSWLTVV.

This clonotype has at least ten counts. The J gene is TRBJ2-5, the V gene TRBV12-3 or TRBV12-4; 8 positions agree with TRBD1. V trimming: 7 bases; J trimming: 1 base; junction bases outside the gene matches: 5. The CDR3 has 14 residues. The CDR3 DNA sequence: TGTGCCAGCAATACAGGACAGGGCCAAGAGACCCAGTACTTC. Its protein product is CASNTGQGQETQYF.